This T cell receptor beta chain was profiled in a study of spatial heterogeneity in lung cancer. Between the trimmed V and J ends, which lost 1 base and 4 bases, there was a span of 13 bases. CDR1 is MGHRA and CDR2 is YSYEKL in the germline V gene. The CDR3 sequence is 15 residues long. Only a few counts were recorded for this clonotype. TCR cDNA molecules were tagged individually, and each one carried a unique molecular identifier. MiXCR, run by TCRdb on the 5' RACE reads, gives a single entry per CDR3 protein. The repertoire holds about 94,000 distinct CDR3 sequences, roughly a fifth seen once, with around a fifth in the top ten. The time point denotes: blood at routine non-recurrence follow-up after resection.

Source: PBMCs, taken at follow-up. The sequence derives from a male donor with early-stage non-small cell lung cancer. The chain couples TRBV4-1 to TRBJ1-2, with TRBD1 as a possible D gene (6 bases). The CDR3 DNA reads TGCGCCAGCAGCCAAGGTTTTGGGGGCCCCTATGGCTACACCTTC. It encodes CASSQGFGGPYGYTF.